This entry describes one TCR beta chain. Antigen specificity is unknown. Second-dose schedules of about 4 or about 12 weeks were combined. This specimen comes from a study of T cell responses to AZD1222 COVID-19 vaccine. Study-wide points: Donors skewed white British and female; clonal diversity was possibly underestimated. Only a handful of individuals given AZD1222 were seropositive at baseline.

This table comes from immunoSEQ multiplex PCR, and its TCRdb copy is limited to in-frame clones, with some not included. Seen here are 90,000 to 130,000 clones, roughly 93% observed once, and the top ten hold 2.9%. Germline CDR1 and CDR2: MNHEY and SMNVEV (reference sequence). The CDR3 covers 16 residues. Trimming at V came to 0 bases and at J to 0 bases, leaving 5 bases not matched to a gene. This TCR was recovered from an adult who received the AZD1222 COVID-19 vaccine. The sample in question was peripheral blood, obtained 28 days after the second AZD1222 dose. V is TRBV27 and J is TRBJ2-7; 7 nucleotides agree with TRBD2. The CDR3 coding sequence is TGTGCCAGCAGTTTATCCCTCCAGCGGGGCTCCTACGAGCAGTACTTC. It translates to CASSLSLQRGSYEQYF.